Listed below are T cell receptor beta chains from one sample, sequenced in a study of T cells in Graves' hyperthyroidism and ophthalmopathy. TCRdb reanalysed the multiplex PCR reads using MiXCR and keeps one entry per CDR3 protein. The table records fewer than 800,000 distinct CDR3 sequences, 15% to 20% of them present only once. Input material: blood. The receptors were sampled from a man younger than 35 with Graves' hyperthyroidism. The CDR3 runs from the conserved cysteine through the conserved F or W. A D gene is named only where the DNA matches it firmly. Clone sizes are given selectively: once, few, many, or a class where the clone is expanded.

clone_size | d_call | j_call | v_call | cdr3_nt | cdr3_aa
. | . | TRBJ1-3 | TRBV20-1 | TGCAGTGCTACCTCTGGACTCTCTGGAAACACCATATATTTT | CSATSGLSGNTIYF
many | TRBD1 | TRBJ2-1 | TRBV28 | TGTGCCAGCAACACACAGGGGAGCTCCTACAATGAGCAGTTCTTC | CASNTQGSSYNEQFF
. | . | TRBJ2-7 | TRBV7-2 | TGTGCCAGCAGCGTAGCAGGGGCGCCTTACGAGCAGTACTTC | CASSVAGAPYEQYF
many | . | TRBJ2-2 | TRBV28 | TGTGCCAGCAGTTTGGCCCTAGGGCCCGGGGAGCTGTTTTTT | CASSLALGPGELFF
few | . | TRBJ2-7 | TRBV7-9 | TGTGCCAGCAGCGGAGAAGCCCACGAGCAGTACTTC | CASSGEAHEQYF
many | . | TRBJ1-5 | TRBV12-3/TRBV12-4 | TGTGCCAGCAGCTTGACGCTAAGGGGGTCAGGTCAGCCCCAGCATTTT | CASSLTLRGSGQPQHF
many | TRBD2 | TRBJ2-1 | TRBV6-2/TRBV6-3 | TGTGCCAGCAGACTCGGACTAGCGGGAGCCCATGAGCAGTTCTTC | CASRLGLAGAHEQFF
few | TRBD2 | TRBJ2-6 | TRBV10-3 | TGTGCCATCAAGGACCTAGCGGGAGACTCTGGGGCCAACGTCCTGACTTTC | CAIKDLAGDSGANVLTF
many | TRBD1 | TRBJ2-5 | TRBV6-1 | TGTGCCAGCAGTCGCGGGACAGGGGGAATGGAGACCCAGTACTTC | CASSRGTGGMETQYF
. | TRBD2 | TRBJ2-7 | TRBV27 | TGTGCCAGCAGTCCTTACCTAGCGGAATCCACCTACGAGCAGTACTTC | CASSPYLAESTYEQYF
few | TRBD1 | TRBJ2-5 | TRBV6-1 | TGTGCCAGCAGAGCGACAGGGGGAAAGGAGACCCAGTACTTC | CASRATGGKETQYF
many | . | TRBJ1-5 | TRBV2 | TGTGCCAGCAGTGCGGACAGCGCTCGGGGGCAGCCCCAGCATTTT | CASSADSARGQPQHF
. | . | TRBJ2-7 | TRBV5-1 | TGCGCCAGCAGCTTCGGCCTGGCAGGGATCCCCTACGAGCAGTACTTC | CASSFGLAGIPYEQYF
many | . | TRBJ2-7 | TRBV10-3 | TGTGCCATCAGTGGGCCCGGGGAGGCCGAGCAGTACTTC | CAISGPGEAEQYF
many | . | TRBJ2-3 | TRBV6-1 | TGTGCCAGCAGTGCACCAGGAACAGATACGCAGTATTTT | CASSAPGTDTQYF
few | . | TRBJ1-3 | TRBV30 | TGTGCCTCTGACATCTCCTCTGGAAACACCATATATTTT | CASDISSGNTIYF
few | TRBD2 | TRBJ2-5 | TRBV7-8 | TGTGCCAGCAGCTTGACTAGCGGGTTCCAAGAGACCCAGTACTTC | CASSLTSGFQETQYF
many | . | TRBJ1-2 | TRBV24-1 | TGTGCCACCAGTGATGGAGGGGCAGGAGGGAACCCTTATGGCTACACCTTC | CATSDGGAGGNPYGYTF
. | TRBD2 | TRBJ2-2 | TRBV12-3/TRBV12-4 | TGTGCCAGCAGGGGGACTAGCGGGGTGGGCGGGGAGCTGTTTTTT | CASRGTSGVGGELFF
many | . | TRBJ1-1 | TRBV9 | TGTGCCAGCAGCGTCAGGTGGGACACTGAAGCTTTCTTT | CASSVRWDTEAFF
. | . | TRBJ2-1 | TRBV3-1 | TGTGCCAGCAGGGGGGCAGGGGATGAGCAGTTCTTC | CASRGAGDEQFF
. | . | TRBJ2-3 | TRBV10-3 | TGTGCCATCAGTGACCTGTTGCGCGGGGGCACAGATACGCAGTATTTT | CAISDLLRGGTDTQYF
few | TRBD1 | TRBJ2-5 | TRBV7-2 | TGTGCCAGCAGCTCACCGGGACAGGGGTTACAAGAGACCCAGTACTTC | CASSSPGQGLQETQYF
. | TRBD2 | TRBJ2-1 | TRBV18 | TGTGCCAGCTCACCACCGGGACTAGCGGGAGATGTTGAGCAGTTCTTC | CASSPPGLAGDVEQFF
many | TRBD1 | TRBJ1-2 | TRBV2 | TGTGCCAGCAGTGAAGCCGGACAGGGGGCGGGTGGCTACACCTTC | CASSEAGQGAGGYTF
few | TRBD2 | TRBJ2-1 | TRBV5-1 | TGCGCCAGCAGCCCGGGACTAGCGGGACACTCCTACAATGAGCAGTTCTTC | CASSPGLAGHSYNEQFF
many | . | TRBJ1-1 | TRBV2 | TGTGCCAGCAGTTGGGGGAACACTGAAGCTTTCTTT | CASSWGNTEAFF
few | TRBD1 | TRBJ2-2 | TRBV28 | TGTGCCAGCTATGGGACAGGGGCTAACACCGGGGAGCTGTTTTTT | CASYGTGANTGELFF